Below, 2 T cell receptor beta chains from the same sample are listed, as sequenced in a study of T cell responses to AZD1222 COVID-19 vaccine. The assay was immunoSEQ multiplex PCR, and TCRdb's table has in-frame clones only and misses some. Of roughly 80,000 clones listed, around 90% are singletons. The sequences come from peripheral blood, collected on day 0 of MenACWY control vaccination. The receptors shown here come from an adult in good health.

This clone has only one observation. In DNA form, the CDR3 reads TGTGCCAGCAGCACGGACAGGGAAGGTAGCAATCAGCCCCAGCATTTT. This encodes CASSTDREGSNQPQHF. The rearrangement joins TRBV7-2 to TRBJ1-5; 8 nucleotides match TRBD1. The CDR3 covers 16 residues. CDR1 and CDR2 from the germline V gene are SGHTA and FQGNSA. The trim removed 5 bases at V and 0 bases at J, leaving 6 bases unmatched.

The chain is built from TRBV7-9 and TRBJ2-7, with 7 bases identical to TRBD1. Unmatched junction bases numbered 6, after V lost 1 base and J lost 3 bases. The CDR3 sequence is 15 residues long. The germline CDR1 and CDR2 sequences are SEHNR and FQNEAQ (reference sequence). The CDR3 region is CASSLEGQPLYEQYF. The CDR3 coding sequence is TGTGCCAGCAGCTTAGAGGGACAGCCCCTCTACGAGCAGTACTTC.